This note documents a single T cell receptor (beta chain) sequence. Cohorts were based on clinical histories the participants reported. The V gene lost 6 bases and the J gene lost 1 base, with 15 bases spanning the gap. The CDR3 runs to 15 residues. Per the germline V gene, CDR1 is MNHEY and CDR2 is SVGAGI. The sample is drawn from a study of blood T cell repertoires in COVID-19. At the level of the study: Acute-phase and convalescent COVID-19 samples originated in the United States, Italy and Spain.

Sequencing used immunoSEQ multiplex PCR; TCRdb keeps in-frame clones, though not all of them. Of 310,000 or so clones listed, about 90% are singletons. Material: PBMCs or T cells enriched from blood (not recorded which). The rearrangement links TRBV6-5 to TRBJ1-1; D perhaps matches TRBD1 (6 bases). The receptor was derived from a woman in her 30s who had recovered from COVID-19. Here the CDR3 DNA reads TGTGCCAGCAGCCTAAAGAGGGGGAGGAACACTGAAGCTTTCTTT. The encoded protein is CASSLKRGRNTEAFF.